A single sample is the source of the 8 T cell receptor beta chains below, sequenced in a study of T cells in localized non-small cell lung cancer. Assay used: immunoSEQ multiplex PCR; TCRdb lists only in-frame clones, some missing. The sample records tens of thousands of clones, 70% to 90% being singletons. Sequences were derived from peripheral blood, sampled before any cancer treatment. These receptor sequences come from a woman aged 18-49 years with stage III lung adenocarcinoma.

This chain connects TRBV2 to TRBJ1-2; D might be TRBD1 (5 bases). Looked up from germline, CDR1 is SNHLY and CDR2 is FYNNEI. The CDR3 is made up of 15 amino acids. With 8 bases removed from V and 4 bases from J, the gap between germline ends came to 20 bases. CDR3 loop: CASDMGVEGIYGYTF. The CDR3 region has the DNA TGTGCCAGCGATATGGGGGTTGAGGGTATCTATGGCTACACCTTC.

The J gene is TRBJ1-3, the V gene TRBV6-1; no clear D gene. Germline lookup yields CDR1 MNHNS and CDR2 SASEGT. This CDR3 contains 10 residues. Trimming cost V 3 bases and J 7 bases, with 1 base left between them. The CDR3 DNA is TGTGCCAGCAGTGAGAACACCATATATTTT. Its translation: CASSENTIYF.

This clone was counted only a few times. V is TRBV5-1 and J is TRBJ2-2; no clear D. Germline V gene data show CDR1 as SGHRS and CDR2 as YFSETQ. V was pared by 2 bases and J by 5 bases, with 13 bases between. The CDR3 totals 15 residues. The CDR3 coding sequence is TGCGCCAGCAGCTTATTTCTGGATGCGACCGGGGAGCTGTTTTTT. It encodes CASSLFLDATGELFF.

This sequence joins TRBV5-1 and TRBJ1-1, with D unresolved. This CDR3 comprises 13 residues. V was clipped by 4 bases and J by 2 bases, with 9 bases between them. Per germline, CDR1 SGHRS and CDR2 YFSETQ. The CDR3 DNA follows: TGCGCCAGCAGCCCAGCAGGAAACACTGAAGCTTTCTTT. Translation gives CASSPAGNTEAFF.

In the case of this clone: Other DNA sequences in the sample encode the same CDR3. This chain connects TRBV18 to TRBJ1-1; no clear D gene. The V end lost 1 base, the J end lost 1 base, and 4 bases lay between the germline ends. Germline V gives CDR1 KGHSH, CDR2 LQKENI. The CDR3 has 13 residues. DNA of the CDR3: TGTGCCAGCTCACCACAGGGGAACACTGAAGCTTTCTTT. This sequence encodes CASSPQGNTEAFF.

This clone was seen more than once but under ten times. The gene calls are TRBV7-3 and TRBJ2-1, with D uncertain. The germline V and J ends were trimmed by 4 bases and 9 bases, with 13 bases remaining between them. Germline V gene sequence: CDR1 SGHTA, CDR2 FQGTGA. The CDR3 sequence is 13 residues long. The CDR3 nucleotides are TGTGCCAGCAGCTCCGGCTCCCGCGGTGAGCAGTTCTTC. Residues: CASSSGSRGEQFF.

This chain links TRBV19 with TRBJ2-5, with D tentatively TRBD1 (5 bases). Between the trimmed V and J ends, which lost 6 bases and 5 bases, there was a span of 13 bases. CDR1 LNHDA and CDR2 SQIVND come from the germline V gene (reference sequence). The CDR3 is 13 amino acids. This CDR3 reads CASSKGREETQYF. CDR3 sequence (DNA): TGTGCCAGTAGCAAGGGGCGTGAGGAGACCCAGTACTTC.

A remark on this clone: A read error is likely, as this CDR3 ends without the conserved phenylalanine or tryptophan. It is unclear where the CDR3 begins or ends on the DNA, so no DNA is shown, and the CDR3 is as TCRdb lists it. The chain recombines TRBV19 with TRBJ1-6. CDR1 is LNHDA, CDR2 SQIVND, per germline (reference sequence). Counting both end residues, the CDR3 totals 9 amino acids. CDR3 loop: CASKGGWDI.